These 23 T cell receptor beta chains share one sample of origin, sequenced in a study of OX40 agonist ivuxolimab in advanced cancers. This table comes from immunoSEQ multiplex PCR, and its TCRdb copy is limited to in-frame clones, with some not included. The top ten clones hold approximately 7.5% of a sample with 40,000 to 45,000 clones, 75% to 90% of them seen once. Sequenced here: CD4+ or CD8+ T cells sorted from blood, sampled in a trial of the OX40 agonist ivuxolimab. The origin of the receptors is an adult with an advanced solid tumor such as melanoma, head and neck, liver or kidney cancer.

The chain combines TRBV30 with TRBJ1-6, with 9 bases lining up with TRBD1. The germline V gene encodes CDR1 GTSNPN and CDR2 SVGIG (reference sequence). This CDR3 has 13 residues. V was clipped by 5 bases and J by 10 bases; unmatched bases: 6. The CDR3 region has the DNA TGTGCCTGGGGCAGGACAGGGGACTCACCCCTCCACTTT. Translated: CAWGRTGDSPLHF.

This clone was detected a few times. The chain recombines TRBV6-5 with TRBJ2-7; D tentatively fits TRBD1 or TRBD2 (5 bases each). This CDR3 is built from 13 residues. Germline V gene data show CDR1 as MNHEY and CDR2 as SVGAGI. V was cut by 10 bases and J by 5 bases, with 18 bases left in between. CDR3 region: CATRDPPRHEQYF. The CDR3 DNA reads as TGTGCCACCCGGGACCCTCCGAGGCACGAGCAGTACTTC.

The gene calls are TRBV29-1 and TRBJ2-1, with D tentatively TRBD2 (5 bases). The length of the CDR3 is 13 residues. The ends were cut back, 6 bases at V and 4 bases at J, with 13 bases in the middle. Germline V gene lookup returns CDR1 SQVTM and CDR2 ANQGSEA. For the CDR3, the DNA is TGCAGCGTGACTAAGAGAGTTTACAATGAGCAGTTCTTC. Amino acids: CSVTKRVYNEQFF.

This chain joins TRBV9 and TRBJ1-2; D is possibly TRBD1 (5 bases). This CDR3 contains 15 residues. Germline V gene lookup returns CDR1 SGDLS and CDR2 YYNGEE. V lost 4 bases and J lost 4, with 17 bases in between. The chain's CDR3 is CASSPTGTPAYGYTF. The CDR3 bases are TGTGCCAGCAGCCCAACCGGGACGCCAGCCTATGGCTACACCTTC.

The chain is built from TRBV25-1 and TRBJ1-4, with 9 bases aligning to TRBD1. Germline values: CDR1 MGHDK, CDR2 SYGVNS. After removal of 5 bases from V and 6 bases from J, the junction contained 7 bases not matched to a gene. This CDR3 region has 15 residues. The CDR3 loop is CASSSPWTGDEKLFF. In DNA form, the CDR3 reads TGTGCCAGCAGTTCCCCTTGGACAGGGGATGAAAAACTGTTTTTT. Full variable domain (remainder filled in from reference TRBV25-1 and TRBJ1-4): EADIYQTPRYLVIGTGKKITLECSQTMGHDKMYWYQQDPGMELHLIHYSYGVNSTEKGDLSSESTVSRIRTEHFPLTLESARPSHTSQYLCASSSPWTGDEKLFFGSGTQLSVL.

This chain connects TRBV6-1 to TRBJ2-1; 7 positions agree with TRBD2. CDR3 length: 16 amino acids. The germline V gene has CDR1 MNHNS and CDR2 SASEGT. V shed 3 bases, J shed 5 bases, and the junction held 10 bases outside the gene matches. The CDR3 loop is CASSDAGLPNHNEQFF. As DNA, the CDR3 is TGTGCCAGCAGTGACGCGGGACTACCTAACCACAATGAGCAGTTCTTC.

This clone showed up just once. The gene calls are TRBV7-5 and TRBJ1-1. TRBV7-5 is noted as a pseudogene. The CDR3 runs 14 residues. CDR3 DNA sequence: TGTGCCAGAAGCTTACGGGAGAGGTTCTTTGAAGCTTTCTTT. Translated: CARSLRERFFEAFF.

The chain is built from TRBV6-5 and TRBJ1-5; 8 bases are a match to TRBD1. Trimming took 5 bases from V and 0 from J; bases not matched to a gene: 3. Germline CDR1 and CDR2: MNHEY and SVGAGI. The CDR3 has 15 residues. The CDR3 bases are TGTGCCAGCAGTGGACAGGGATATAGCAATCAGCCCCAGCATTTT. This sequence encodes CASSGQGYSNQPQHF.

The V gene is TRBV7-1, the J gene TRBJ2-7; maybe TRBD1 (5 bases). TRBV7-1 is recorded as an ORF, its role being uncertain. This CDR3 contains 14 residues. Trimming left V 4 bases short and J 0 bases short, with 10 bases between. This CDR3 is CASSLVRVSYEQYF. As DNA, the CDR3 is TGTGCCAGCAGCTTGGTCAGGGTCTCCTACGAGCAGTACTTC.

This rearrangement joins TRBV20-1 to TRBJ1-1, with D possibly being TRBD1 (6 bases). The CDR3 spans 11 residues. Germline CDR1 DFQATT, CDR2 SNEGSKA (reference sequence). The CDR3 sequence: CRPQGNTEAFF. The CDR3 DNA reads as TGCAGGCCACAGGGGAACACTGAAGCTTTCTTT.

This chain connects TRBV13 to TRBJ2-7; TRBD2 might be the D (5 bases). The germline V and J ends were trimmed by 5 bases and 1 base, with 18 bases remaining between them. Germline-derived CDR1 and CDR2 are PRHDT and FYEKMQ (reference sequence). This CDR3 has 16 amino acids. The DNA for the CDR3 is TGTGCCAGCAGCGTCTACCGGGATTCCGATTCCTACGAGCAGTACTTC. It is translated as CASSVYRDSDSYEQYF.

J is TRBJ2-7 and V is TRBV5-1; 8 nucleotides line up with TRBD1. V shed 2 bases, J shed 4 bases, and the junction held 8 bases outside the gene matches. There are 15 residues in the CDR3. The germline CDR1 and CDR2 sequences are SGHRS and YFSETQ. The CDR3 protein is CASSLGQGAVYEQYF. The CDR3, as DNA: TGCGCCAGCAGCTTAGGACAGGGCGCCGTTTACGAGCAGTACTTC.

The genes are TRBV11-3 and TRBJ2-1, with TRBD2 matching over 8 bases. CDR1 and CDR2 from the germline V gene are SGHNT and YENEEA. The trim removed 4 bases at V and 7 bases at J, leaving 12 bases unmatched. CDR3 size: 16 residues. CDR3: CASSSRPGLGTNEQFF. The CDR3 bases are TGTGCCAGCAGCTCGCGTCCGGGACTAGGCACGAATGAGCAGTTCTTC.

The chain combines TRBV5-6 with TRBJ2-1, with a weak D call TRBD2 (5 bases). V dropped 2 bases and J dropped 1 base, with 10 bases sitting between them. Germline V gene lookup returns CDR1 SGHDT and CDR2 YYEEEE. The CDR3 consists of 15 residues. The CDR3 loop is CASSLAVTSYNEQFF. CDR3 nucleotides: TGTGCCAGCAGCTTAGCGGTTACGTCCTACAATGAGCAGTTCTTC.

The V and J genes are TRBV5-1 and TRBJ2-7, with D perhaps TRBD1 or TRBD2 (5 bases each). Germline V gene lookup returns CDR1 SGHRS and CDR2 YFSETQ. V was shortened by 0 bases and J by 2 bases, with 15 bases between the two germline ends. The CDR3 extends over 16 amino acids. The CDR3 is CASSLGGTPLTYEQYF. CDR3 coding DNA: TGCGCCAGCAGCTTGGGGGGGACCCCCCTCACCTACGAGCAGTACTTC.

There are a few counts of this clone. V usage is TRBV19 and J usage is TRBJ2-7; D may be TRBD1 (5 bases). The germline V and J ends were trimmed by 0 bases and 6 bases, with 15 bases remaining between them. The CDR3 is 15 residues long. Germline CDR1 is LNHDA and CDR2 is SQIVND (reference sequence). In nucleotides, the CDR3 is TGTGCCAGTAGTATAGAACCAGGGTTAACAAGCGAGCAGTACTTC. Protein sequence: CASSIEPGLTSEQYF.

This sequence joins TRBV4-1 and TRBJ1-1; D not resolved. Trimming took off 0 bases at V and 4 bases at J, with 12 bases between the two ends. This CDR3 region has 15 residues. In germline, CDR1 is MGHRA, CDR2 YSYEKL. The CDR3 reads CASSQEVGWTTEAFF. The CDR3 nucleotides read TGCGCCAGCAGCCAAGAGGTGGGATGGACCACTGAAGCTTTCTTT.

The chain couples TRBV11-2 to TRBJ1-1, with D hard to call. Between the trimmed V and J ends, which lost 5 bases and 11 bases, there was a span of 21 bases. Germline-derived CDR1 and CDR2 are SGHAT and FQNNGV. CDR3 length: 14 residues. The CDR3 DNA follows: TGTGCCAGCAGCGCCCGGGCGGCTCCTCGTCGGGCTTTCTTT. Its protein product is CASSARAAPRRAFF.

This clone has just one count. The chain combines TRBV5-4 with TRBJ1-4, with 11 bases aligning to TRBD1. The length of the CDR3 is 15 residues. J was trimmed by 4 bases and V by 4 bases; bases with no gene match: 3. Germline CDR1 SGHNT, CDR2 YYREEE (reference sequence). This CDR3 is CASSTGQGVNEKLFF. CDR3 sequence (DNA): TGTGCCAGCAGCACGGGACAGGGGGTTAATGAAAAACTGTTTTTT. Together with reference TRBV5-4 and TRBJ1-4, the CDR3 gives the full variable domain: ETGVTQSPTHLIKTRGQQVTLRCSSQSGHNTVSWYQQALGQGPQFIFQYYREEENGRGNFPPRFSGLQFPNYSSELNVNALELDDSALYLCASSTGQGVNEKLFFGSGTQLSVL.

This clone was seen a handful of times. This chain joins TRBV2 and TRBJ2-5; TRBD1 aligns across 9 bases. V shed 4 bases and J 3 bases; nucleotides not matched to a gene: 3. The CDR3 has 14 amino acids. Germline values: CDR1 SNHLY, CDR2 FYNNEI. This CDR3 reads CASSVRQGEETQYF. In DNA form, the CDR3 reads TGTGCCAGCAGTGTACGACAGGGGGAAGAGACCCAGTACTTC.

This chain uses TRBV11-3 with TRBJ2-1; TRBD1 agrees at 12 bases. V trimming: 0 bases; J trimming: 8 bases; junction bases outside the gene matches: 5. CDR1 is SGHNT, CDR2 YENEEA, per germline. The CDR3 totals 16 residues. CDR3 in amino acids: CASSLEGTGGNHEQFF. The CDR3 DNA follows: TGTGCCAGCAGCTTAGAGGGGACAGGGGGCAACCATGAGCAGTTCTTC.

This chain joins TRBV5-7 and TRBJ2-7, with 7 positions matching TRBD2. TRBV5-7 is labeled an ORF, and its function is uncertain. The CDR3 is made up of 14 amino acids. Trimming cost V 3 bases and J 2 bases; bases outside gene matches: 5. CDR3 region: CASSSGLETYEQYF. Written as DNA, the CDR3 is TGTGCCAGCAGCTCCGGACTAGAGACCTACGAGCAGTACTTC.

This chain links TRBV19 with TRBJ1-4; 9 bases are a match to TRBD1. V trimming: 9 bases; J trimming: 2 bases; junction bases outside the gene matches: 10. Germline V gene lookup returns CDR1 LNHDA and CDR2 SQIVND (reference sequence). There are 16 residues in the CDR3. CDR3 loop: CASTGQGFTTNEKLFF. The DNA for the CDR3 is TGTGCCAGCACGGGACAGGGATTTACGACTAATGAAAAACTGTTTTTT.